These 8 T cell receptor beta chains were all obtained from the same sample, sequenced in a study of blood T cells in healthy people across ages. It was with a sample-barcoded 5' primer and a J-beta primer mix that a second PCR of roughly 7 to 12 cycles was run. TCRdb reanalysed the 5' RACE reads using MiXCR and keeps one entry per CDR3 protein. Of some 700,000 distinct CDR3 sequences listed, about 42% are singletons. Sequencing was carried out using blood. The source of these receptors is a woman aged 60-70 years in good health.

This chain joins TRBV25-1 and TRBJ2-4, with TRBD2 identical over 8 bases. Near its end, the DNA agrees better with TRBJ2-7, so the J call may be wrong. The CDR3 extends over 14 amino acids. Germline CDR1 reads MGHDK; CDR2 reads SYGVNS. The CDR3 nucleotides are TGTGCCAGCAGTGAATACCTAGCGGGCTACGAGCAGTACTTC. It specifies CASSEYLAGYEQYF.

The chain uses TRBV7-3 and TRBJ1-6; D is possibly TRBD1 (5 bases). The CDR3 covers 16 residues. With 5 bases removed from V and 7 bases from J, the gap between germline ends came to 18 bases. CDR1 is SGHTA and CDR2 is FQGTGA in the germline V gene. This CDR3 reads CASSPSGGPPNSPLHF. CDR3 sequence (DNA): TGTGCCAGCAGCCCTTCGGGGGGACCGCCGAATTCACCCCTCCACTTT.

Comment on this clonotype: A read error is possible here, since a much larger clone lies one base away. The chain couples TRBV7-2 to TRBJ2-1; 9 nucleotides align to TRBD1. The DNA end is more similar to TRBJ2-7, so the J call may be wrong. Germline CDR1 SGHTA, CDR2 FQGNSA. The length of the CDR3 is 12 residues. The CDR3 sequence: CASSTGGNEQYF. The CDR3 region has the DNA TGTGCCAGCAGCACAGGGGGCAATGAGCAGTACTTC.

This clonotype showed up just once. The genes are TRBV12-3 or TRBV12-4 and TRBJ1-2, with D perhaps matching TRBD1 (6 bases). This CDR3 has 13 amino acids. V shed 5 bases and J shed 8 bases, with 15 bases lying between them. The CDR3 DNA reads TGTGCCAGCAGTCGCACAGGGATGAGCGGCTACACCTTC. This encodes CASSRTGMSGYTF.

This clonotype was detected a few times. This chain uses TRBV20-1 with TRBJ2-1; 9 bases line up with TRBD2. The germline gives CDR1 DFQATT, CDR2 SNEGSKA (reference sequence). Unmatched junction bases numbered 7, after V lost 1 base and J lost 0 bases. The CDR3 has 17 amino acids. This CDR3 is CSARGGLARSSYNEQFF. For the CDR3, the DNA is TGCAGTGCTAGAGGCGGACTAGCGCGAAGCTCCTACAATGAGCAGTTCTTC.

This clonotype was counted many times. The chain joins TRBV20-1 to TRBJ1-5, with D hard to call. This CDR3 is built from 15 residues. The germline V gene encodes CDR1 DFQATT and CDR2 SNEGSKA (reference sequence). V shed 2 bases and J shed 3 bases, with 14 bases lying between them. The CDR3 nucleotides are TGCAGTGCTAGAAAACGGACGACGCCCAATCAGCCCCAGCATTTT. It specifies CSARKRTTPNQPQHF.

The chain has TRBV7-9 and TRBJ1-4; D is unresolved. CDR1 SEHNR and CDR2 FQNEAQ come from the germline V gene (reference sequence). Deletions cut 8 bases from V and 0 bases from J, with 19 bases between. CDR3 length equals 17 residues. The CDR3 reads CASQRTVTRATNEKLFF. The CDR3 nucleotides read TGTGCCAGCCAAAGAACGGTGACCCGTGCAACTAATGAAAAACTGTTTTTT.

This clonotype was counted only a few times. V is TRBV11-3 and J is TRBJ2-5, with D hard to call. Trimming shortened V by 4 bases and J by 1 base, and 16 bases separated the two germline ends. Germline V gives CDR1 SGHNT, CDR2 YENEEA. The CDR3 runs 16 residues. The chain's CDR3 is CASSSSWTDPQETQYF. The DNA of the CDR3 is TGTGCCAGCAGCTCTTCCTGGACCGACCCCCAAGAGACCCAGTACTTC.